These 6 T cell receptor beta chains originate from one sample sequenced in a study of cytotoxic CD8 clonotypes in ibrutinib-treated CLL. Sequencing used immunoSEQ multiplex PCR; TCRdb keeps in-frame clones, though not all of them. The sample holds about 85,000 clones, roughly three quarters seen once. The sample was PBMCs, taken after 12 months of ibrutinib treatment. The source of these receptors is a human donor with chronic lymphocytic leukemia.

The rearrangement uses TRBV19 and TRBJ1-2; D unresolved. The germline V gene encodes CDR1 LNHDA and CDR2 SQIVND (reference sequence). CDR3 length: 13 amino acids. V lost 10 bases and J 4 bases, leaving 16 bases between the germline ends. DNA of the CDR3: TGTGCCACCCAAGACCGGGTGACCTATGGCTACACCTTC. It is translated as CATQDRVTYGYTF.

The chain links TRBV11-1 to TRBJ1-3; D gene ambiguous. With 5 bases removed from V and 4 bases from J, the gap between germline ends came to 12 bases. Germline loops: CDR1 SGHAT, CDR2 FQDESV (reference sequence). The CDR3 extends over 14 amino acids. CDR3 loop: CASSPTARGNTIYF. The CDR3 nucleotides read TGTGCCAGCAGCCCGACCGCCAGGGGAAACACCATATATTTT.

This chain joins TRBV18 and TRBJ1-5, with TRBD1 matching 7 bases. V trimming: 3 bases; J trimming: 7 bases; junction bases outside the gene matches: 6. The CDR3 is 14 amino acids. Per germline, CDR1 KGHSH and CDR2 LQKENI. The CDR3 loop is CASSPYRDSQPQHF. CDR3 DNA sequence: TGTGCCAGCTCACCCTACCGGGACAGCCAGCCCCAGCATTTT.

This clone was picked up a small number of times. This sequence joins TRBV2 and TRBJ1-1; possible D gene TRBD1, 5 bases. Germline CDR1 SNHLY, CDR2 FYNNEI. The CDR3 runs to 12 residues. The V gene lost 6 bases and the J gene lost 6 bases, with 11 bases spanning the gap. CDR3 protein: CASRLDSPEAFF. The CDR3 nucleotides read TGTGCCAGCAGGCTCGACAGCCCTGAAGCTTTCTTT. The variable domain in full, with the rest retrieved from reference TRBV2 and TRBJ1-1, is EPEVTQTPSHQVTQMGQEVILRCVPISNHLYFYWYRQILGQKVEFLVSFYNNEISEKSEIFDDQFSVERPDGSNFTLKIRSTKLEDSAMYFCASRLDSPEAFFGQGTRLTVV.

The chain employs TRBV7-2 and TRBJ1-6, with D possibly matching TRBD1 (6 bases). The CDR3 is 15 residues long. V dropped 5 bases and J dropped 4 bases, with 12 bases sitting between them. Germline CDR1 is SGHTA and CDR2 is FQGNSA. This CDR3 reads CASSPRTAYNSPLHF. In nucleotides, the CDR3 is TGTGCCAGCAGCCCCAGGACAGCATATAATTCACCCCTCCACTTT.

The chain combines TRBV5-8 with TRBJ1-2, with 7 bases matching TRBD1. Looked up from germline, CDR1 is SGHTS and CDR2 is YDEGEE. CDR3 length: 15 amino acids. V shed 4 bases, J shed 8 bases, and the junction held 14 bases outside the gene matches. Here the CDR3 reads CASSGLWQGVGGYTF. DNA of the CDR3: TGTGCCAGCAGCGGGTTGTGGCAGGGGGTCGGAGGCTACACCTTC.